This TCR beta chain was observed in a study of cytomegalovirus exposure and HLA in healthy donors. 60 Vbeta and 13 Jbeta primers were used in PCR. Profiling relied on immunoSEQ multiplex PCR, and the TCRdb table lists in-frame clones only, not all of them. The specimen's table records 45,000 to 55,000 clones. V was cut by 3 bases and J by 1 base, with 4 bases left in between. The CDR3 length is 14 residues. Germline CDR1 LNHDA, CDR2 SQIVND (reference sequence). This chain uses TRBV19 with TRBJ2-6; the D is unclear. Sequenced material: PBMCs. This receptor was obtained from a man aged 40-50 years in good health and CMV-seropositive. CDR3 bases: TGTGCCAGTAGTATCCAATCTGGGGCCAACGTCCTGACTTTC. This gives the protein CASSIQSGANVLTF. Combining the CDR3 with reference TRBV19 and TRBJ2-6 gives the whole variable domain DGGITQSPKYLFRKEGQNVTLSCEQNLNHDAMYWYRQDPGQGLRLIYYSQIVNDFQKGDIAEGYSVSREKKESFPLTVTSAQKNPTAFYLCASSIQSGANVLTFGAGSRLTVL.